This T cell receptor (beta chain) was observed in a study of T-cell reconstitution after alpha-beta-depleted transplantation in children. CDR1 and CDR2 (germline): KGHSH, LQKENI. The CDR3 has 13 residues. V was cut by 6 bases and J by 6 bases, with 11 bases left in between. This clonotype was found many times. The antigen is unknown. General observations from the study: Several hundred expanded graft clones reportedly were the source of alpha-beta T cells about two months after transplant. T-cell counts and diversity at one year post-transplant came mainly from newly produced T cells.

TCRbeta library construction was performed incorporating unique molecular identifiers. A single record per CDR3 protein comes from TCRdb applying MiXCR to the PCR reads. The profile covers about 170,000 distinct CDR3 sequences, with around 10% appearing a single time and roughly 13% taken by the ten largest. The J gene is TRBJ1-4, the V gene TRBV18; possible D gene TRBD1, 6 bases. The clonotype was recovered from a boy between 2 and 10 years old with acute myeloid leukemia, due to receive a stem cell transplant. Sample: PBMCs, taken before TCRalphabeta/CD19-depleted stem cell transplant. The DNA of the CDR3 is TGTGCCAGCTCTACAGGGTTTGATGAAAAACTGTTTTTT. Encoded protein: CASSTGFDEKLFF.